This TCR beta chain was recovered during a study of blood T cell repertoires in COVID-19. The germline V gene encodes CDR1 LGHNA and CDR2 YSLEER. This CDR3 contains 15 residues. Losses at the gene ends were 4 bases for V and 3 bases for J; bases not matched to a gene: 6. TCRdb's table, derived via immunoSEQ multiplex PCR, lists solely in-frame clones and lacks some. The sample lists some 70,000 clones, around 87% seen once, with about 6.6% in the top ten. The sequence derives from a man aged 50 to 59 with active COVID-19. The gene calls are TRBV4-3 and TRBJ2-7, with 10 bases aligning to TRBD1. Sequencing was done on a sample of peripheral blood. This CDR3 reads CASSRGQGLHYEQYF. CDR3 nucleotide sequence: TGCGCCAGCAGCCGGGGACAGGGGTTACACTACGAGCAGTACTTC.